This T cell receptor beta chain was sequenced for a study of T cells after yellow fever vaccination. Study-wide context: SMART-Seq v4 Ultra Low Input handled preparation of low-cell-number fractions.

TCRdb fed the 5' RACE reads into MiXCR, producing one record per CDR3 protein. In the table there are approximately 330,000 distinct CDR3 sequences, approximately 4% of which are singletons. Germline CDR1 is SGHRS and CDR2 is YFSETQ. V was trimmed by 1 base and J by 5 bases, leaving 15 bases between them. CDR3 length equals 15 residues. This clonotype was recorded at least ten times. The antigen remains undetermined. Study findings and constraints: Contamination by abundant bulk-population clonotypes could be present in FACS-sorted repertoires. Most clones from primary vaccination resurfaced after the booster (around 97% CD4, 88% CD8).

Sequenced here: PBMCs, sampled 5 days after the yellow fever booster vaccination. The chain combines TRBV5-1 with TRBJ2-5, with D possibly matching TRBD2 (6 bases). This clonotype was sampled from a man in his late teens or twenties who received the YFV17D yellow fever vaccine. The CDR3 bases are TGCGCCAGCAGCTTGCCGCCGGGGGTAGGGGAGACCCAGTACTTC. Its translation is CASSLPPGVGETQYF.